This TCR beta chain was sequenced during a study of T cells expressing NK-cell markers. TCRdb reanalyzed the 5' RACE reads and collapses them to one entry per CDR3 protein, without DNA. The sample holds some 600,000 distinct CDR3 sequences. This TCR was recovered from a man between 18 and 29 years old in good health. The sample consisted of blood T cells: a sorted CD56 or NKG2C T cell subset, CD4+ or CD8+ T cells, or bulk PBMC T cells (not recorded which).

The CDR3 spells CASNQGTSLEQYF. V is TRBV28 and J is TRBJ2-7; the TRBD1 assignment by TCRdb is unverifiable without DNA. Germline assignment: CDR1 MDHEN and CDR2 SYDVKM. The CDR3 is 13 amino acids.